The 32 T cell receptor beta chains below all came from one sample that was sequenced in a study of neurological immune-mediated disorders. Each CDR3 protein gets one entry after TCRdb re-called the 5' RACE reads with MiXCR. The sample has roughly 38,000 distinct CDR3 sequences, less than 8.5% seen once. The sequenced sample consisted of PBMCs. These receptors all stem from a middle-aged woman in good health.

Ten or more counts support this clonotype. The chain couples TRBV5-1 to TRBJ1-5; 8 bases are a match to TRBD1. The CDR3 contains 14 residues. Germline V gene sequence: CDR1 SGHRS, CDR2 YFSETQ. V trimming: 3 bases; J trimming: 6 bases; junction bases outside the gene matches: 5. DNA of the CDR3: TGCGCCAGCAGCTCACAGGGGGGAATTCAGCCCCAGCATTTT. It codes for CASSSQGGIQPQHF. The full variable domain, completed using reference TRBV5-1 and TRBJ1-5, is KAGVTQTPRYLIKTRGQQVTLSCSPISGHRSVSWYQQTPGQGLQFLFEYFSETQRNKGNFPGRFSGRQFSNSRSEMNVSTLELGDSALYLCASSSQGGIQPQHFGDGTRLSIL.

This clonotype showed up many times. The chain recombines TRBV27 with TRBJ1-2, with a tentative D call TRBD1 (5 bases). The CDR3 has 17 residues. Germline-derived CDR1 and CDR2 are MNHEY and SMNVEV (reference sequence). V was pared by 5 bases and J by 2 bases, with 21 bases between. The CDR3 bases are TGTGCCAGCAGTCCTCGTGGTGGGGGGGGAGCCAACTATGGCTACACCTTC. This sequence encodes CASSPRGGGGANYGYTF.

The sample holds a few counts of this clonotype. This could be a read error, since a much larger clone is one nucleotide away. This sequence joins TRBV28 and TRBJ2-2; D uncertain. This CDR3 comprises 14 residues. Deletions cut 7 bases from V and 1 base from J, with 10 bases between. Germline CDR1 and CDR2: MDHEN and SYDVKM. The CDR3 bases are TGTGCCAGCATGGGTGAGAGGAACACCGGGGAGCTGTTTTTT. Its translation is CASMGERNTGELFF.

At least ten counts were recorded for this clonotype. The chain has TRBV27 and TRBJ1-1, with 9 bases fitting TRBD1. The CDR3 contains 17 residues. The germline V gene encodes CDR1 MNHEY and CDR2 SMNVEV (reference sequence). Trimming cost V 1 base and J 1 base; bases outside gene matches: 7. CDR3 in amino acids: CASSLYWTGAGNTEAFF. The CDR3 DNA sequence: TGTGCCAGCAGTTTATATTGGACAGGGGCAGGGAACACTGAAGCTTTCTTT.

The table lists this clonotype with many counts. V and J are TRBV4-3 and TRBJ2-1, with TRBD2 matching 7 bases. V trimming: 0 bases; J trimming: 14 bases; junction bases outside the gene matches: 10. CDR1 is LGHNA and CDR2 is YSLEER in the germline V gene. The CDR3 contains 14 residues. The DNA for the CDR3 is TGCGCCAGCAGCCAAGATATGACCAGCGGGGCTAAGTTCTTC. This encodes CASSQDMTSGAKFF.

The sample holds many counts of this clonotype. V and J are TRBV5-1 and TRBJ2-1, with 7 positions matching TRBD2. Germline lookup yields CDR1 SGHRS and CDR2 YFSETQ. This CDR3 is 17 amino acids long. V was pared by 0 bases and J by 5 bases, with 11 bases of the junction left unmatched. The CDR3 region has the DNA TGCGCCAGCAGCTTGGGCGCCGTCGGGAGGTTTAACAATGAGCAGTTCTTC. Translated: CASSLGAVGRFNNEQFF.

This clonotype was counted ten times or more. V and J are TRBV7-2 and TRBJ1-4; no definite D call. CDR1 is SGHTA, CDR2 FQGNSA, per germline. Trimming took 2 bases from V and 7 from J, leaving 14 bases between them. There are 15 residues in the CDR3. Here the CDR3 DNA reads TGTGCCAGCAGCTTAACCGACACCTGGGGTGAAAAACTGTTTTTT. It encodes CASSLTDTWGEKLFF.

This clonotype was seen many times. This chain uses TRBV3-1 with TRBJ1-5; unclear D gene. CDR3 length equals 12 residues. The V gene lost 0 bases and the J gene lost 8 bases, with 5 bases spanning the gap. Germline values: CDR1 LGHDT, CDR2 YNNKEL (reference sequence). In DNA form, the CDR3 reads TGTGCCAGCAGCCAAGAGGGGAAGCCCCAGCATTTT. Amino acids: CASSQEGKPQHF.

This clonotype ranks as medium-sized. Here the CDR3 reads CASSQEITARNSPLHF. CDR3 nucleotide sequence: TGCGCCAGCAGCCAAGAAATTACAGCTAGAAATTCACCCCTCCACTTT. This chain links TRBV4-1 with TRBJ1-6, with no clear D. This CDR3 spans 16 amino acids. Between the trimmed V and J ends, which lost 0 bases and 7 bases, there was a span of 13 bases. The germline V gene has CDR1 MGHRA and CDR2 YSYEKL.

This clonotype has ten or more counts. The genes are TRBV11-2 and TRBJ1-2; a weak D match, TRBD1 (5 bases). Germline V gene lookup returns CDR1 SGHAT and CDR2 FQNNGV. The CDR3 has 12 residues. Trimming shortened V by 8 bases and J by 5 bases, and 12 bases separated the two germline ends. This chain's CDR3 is CASSQEFYGYTF. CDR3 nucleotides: TGTGCCAGCTCACAGGAATTTTATGGCTACACCTTC.

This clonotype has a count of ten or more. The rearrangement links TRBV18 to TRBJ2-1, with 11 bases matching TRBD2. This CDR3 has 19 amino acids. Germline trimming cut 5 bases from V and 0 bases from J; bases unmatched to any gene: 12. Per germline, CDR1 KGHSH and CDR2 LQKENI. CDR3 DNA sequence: TGTGCCAGCTCAGAGCTTCCGGGACTAGCGGTTCGCTCCTACAATGAGCAGTTCTTC. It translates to CASSELPGLAVRSYNEQFF.

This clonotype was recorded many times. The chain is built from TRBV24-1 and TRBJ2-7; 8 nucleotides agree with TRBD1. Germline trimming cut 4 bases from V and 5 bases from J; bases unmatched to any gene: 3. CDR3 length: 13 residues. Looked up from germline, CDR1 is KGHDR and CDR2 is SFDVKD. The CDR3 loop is CATSEMDRDEQYF. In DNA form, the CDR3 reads TGTGCCACCAGTGAGATGGACAGGGACGAGCAGTACTTC.

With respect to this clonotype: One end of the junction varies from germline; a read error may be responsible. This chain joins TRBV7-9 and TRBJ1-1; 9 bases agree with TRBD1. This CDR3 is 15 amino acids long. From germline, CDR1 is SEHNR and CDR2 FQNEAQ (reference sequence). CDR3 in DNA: TGTGCCAGCAGCCAAACGGACAGGGGACCCACTGGAGCTTTCTTT. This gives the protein CASSQTDRGPTGAFF.

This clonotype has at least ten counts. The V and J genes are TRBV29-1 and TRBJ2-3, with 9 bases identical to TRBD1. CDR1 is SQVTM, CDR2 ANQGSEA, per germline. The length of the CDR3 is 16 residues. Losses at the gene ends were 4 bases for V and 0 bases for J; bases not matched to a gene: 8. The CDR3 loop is CSVGDDRGTSTDTQYF. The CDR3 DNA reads TGCAGCGTTGGGGATGACAGGGGGACTAGCACAGATACGCAGTATTTT.

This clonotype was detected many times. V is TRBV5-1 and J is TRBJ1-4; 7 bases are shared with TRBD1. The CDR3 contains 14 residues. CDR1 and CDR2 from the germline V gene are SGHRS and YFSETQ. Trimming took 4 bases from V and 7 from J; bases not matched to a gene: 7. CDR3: CASSGGGGGEKLFF. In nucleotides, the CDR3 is TGCGCCAGCAGCGGAGGGGGCGGGGGTGAAAAACTGTTTTTT.

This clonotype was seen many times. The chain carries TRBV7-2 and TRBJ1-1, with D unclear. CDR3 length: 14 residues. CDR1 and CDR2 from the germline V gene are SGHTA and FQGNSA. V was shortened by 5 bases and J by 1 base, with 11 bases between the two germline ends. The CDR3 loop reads CASSPAAGNTEAFF. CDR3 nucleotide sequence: TGTGCCAGCAGCCCAGCGGCAGGGAACACTGAAGCTTTCTTT.

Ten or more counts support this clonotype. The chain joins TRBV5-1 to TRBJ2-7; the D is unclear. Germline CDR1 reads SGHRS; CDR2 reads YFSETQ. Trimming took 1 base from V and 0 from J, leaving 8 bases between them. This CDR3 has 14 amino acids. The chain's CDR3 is CASSLPSYSYEQYF. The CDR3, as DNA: TGCGCCAGCAGCTTGCCTTCGTACTCCTACGAGCAGTACTTC. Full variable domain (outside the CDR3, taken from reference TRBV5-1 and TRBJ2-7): KAGVTQTPRYLIKTRGQQVTLSCSPISGHRSVSWYQQTPGQGLQFLFEYFSETQRNKGNFPGRFSGRQFSNSRSEMNVSTLELGDSALYLCASSLPSYSYEQYFGPGTRLTVT.

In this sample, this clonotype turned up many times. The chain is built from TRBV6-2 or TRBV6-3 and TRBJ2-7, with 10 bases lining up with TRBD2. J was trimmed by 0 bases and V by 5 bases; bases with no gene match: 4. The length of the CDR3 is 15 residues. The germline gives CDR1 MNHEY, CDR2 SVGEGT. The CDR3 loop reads CASSTTSGISYEQYF. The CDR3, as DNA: TGTGCCAGCAGTACTACTAGCGGGATCTCCTACGAGCAGTACTTC.

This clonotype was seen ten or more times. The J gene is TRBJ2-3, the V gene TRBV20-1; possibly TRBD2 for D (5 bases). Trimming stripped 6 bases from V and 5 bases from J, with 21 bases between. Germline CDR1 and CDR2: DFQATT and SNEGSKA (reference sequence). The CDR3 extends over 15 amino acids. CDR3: CSAPNGERTQDTQYF. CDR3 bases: TGCAGTGCGCCCAACGGGGAACGGACTCAAGATACGCAGTATTTT.

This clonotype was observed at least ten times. Here the CDR3 reads CASSLTSENTGELFF. CDR3 DNA sequence: TGTGCCAGCTCACTGACTAGCGAGAACACCGGGGAGCTGTTTTTT. This sequence joins TRBV18 and TRBJ2-2; 8 nucleotides agree with TRBD2. Looked up from germline, CDR1 is KGHSH and CDR2 is LQKENI. V was pared by 4 bases and J by 1 base, with 2 bases of the junction left unmatched. This CDR3 is 15 amino acids long.

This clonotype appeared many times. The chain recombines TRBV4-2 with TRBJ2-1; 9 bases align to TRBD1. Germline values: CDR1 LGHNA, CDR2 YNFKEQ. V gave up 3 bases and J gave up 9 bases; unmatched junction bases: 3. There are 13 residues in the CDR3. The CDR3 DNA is TGTGCCAGCAGCCACACACAGGGGGCTGAGCAGTTCTTC. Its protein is CASSHTQGAEQFF.

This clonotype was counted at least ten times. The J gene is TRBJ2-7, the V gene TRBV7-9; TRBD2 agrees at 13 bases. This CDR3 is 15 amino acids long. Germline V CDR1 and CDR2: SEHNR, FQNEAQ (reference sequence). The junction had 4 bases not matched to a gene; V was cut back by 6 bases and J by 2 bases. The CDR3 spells CASRQGTSGTYEQYF. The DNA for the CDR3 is TGTGCCAGCAGACAAGGGACTAGCGGGACCTACGAGCAGTACTTC.

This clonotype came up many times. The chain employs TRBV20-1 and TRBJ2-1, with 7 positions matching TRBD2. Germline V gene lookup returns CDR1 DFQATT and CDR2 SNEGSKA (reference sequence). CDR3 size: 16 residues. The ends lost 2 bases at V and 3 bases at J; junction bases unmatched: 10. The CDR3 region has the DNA TGCAGTGCTAGACCCCGTCTAGCGGAGGACTACAATGAGCAGTTCTTC. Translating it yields CSARPRLAEDYNEQFF.

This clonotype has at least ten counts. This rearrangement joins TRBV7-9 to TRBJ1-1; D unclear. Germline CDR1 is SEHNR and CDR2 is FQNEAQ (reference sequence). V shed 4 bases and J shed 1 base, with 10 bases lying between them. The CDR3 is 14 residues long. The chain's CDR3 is CASSSLDRNTEAFF. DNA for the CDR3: TGTGCCAGCAGCTCCTTGGACCGGAACACTGAAGCTTTCTTT.

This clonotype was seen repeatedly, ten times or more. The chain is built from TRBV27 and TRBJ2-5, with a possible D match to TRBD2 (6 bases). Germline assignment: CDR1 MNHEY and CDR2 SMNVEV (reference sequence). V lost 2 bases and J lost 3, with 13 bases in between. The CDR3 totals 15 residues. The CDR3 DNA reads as TGTGCCAGCAGTTTAATGACCGGCGGGAAAGAGACCCAGTACTTC. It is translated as CASSLMTGGKETQYF.

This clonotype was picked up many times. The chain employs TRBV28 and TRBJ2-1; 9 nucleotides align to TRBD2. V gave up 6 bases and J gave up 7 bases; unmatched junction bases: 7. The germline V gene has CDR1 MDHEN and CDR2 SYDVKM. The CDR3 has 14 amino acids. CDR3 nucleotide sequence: TGTGCCAGCAGGGGGACTAGCAGGATAAATGAGCAGTTCTTC. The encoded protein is CASRGTSRINEQFF.

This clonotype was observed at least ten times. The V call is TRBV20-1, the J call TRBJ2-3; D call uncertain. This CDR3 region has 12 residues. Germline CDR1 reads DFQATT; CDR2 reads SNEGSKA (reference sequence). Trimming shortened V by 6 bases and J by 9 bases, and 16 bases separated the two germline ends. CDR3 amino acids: CSASNPQNTQYF. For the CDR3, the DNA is TGCAGTGCATCTAACCCCCAGAACACGCAGTATTTT.

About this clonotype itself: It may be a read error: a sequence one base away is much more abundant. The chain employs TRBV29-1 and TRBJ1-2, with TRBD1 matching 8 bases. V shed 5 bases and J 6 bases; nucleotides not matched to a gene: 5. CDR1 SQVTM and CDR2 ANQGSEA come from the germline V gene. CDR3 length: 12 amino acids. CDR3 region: CSVPGGADGYTF. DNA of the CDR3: TGCAGCGTTCCAGGGGGCGCAGATGGCTACACCTTC.

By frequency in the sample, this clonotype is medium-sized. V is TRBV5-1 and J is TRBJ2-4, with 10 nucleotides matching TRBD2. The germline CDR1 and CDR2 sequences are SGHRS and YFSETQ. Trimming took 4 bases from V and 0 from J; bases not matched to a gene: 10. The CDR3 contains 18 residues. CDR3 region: CASSPGTAGGLAKNIQYF. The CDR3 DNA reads TGCGCCAGCAGCCCCGGGACAGCGGGAGGGCTAGCCAAAAACATTCAGTACTTC.

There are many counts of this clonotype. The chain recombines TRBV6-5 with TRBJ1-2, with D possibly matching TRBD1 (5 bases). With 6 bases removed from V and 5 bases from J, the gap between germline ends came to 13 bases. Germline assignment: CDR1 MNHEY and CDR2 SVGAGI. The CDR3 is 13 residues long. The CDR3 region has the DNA TGTGCCAGCAGCTCCGGGACCCATTATGGCTACACCTTC. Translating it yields CASSSGTHYGYTF.

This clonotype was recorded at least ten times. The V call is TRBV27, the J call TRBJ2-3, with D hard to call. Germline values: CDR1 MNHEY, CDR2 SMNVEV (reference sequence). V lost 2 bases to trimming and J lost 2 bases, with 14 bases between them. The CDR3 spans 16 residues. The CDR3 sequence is CASSLGGRPSTDTQYF. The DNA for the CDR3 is TGTGCCAGCAGTTTAGGTGGCAGGCCTTCCACAGATACGCAGTATTTT.

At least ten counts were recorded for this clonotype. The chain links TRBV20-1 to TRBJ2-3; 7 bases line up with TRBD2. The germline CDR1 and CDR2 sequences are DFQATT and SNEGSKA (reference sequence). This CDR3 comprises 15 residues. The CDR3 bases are TGCAGCGGACGGGCGGGAGATAGCCCGCCAGATACGCAGTATTTT. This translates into CSGRAGDSPPDTQYF.